Below, one TCR beta chain is given with its context. This entry is derived from a study of somatic mutations in cytotoxic T cells in rheumatoid arthritis. Study processing details: Patient CD8+ clones exceeding 1% seldom corresponded to published virus-specific TCRB sequences. Repertoires were generated with immunoSEQ multiplex PCR, while TCRdb's copy carries only in-frame clones and drops some. V, J and clone size are those of that table, while D and trimming were read from the DNA. The profile shows roughly 30,000 clones, roughly 86% of them singletons. Germline-derived CDR1 and CDR2 are MNHEY and SVGAGI. V dropped 5 bases and J dropped 3; count of bases not matched to a gene: 8. The CDR3 has 15 amino acids.

The TCR comes from an adult with rheumatoid arthritis. This chain links TRBV6-5 with TRBJ2-7; 9 positions agree with TRBD1. The specimen sequenced was CD8+ T cells sorted from blood. CDR3 amino acids: CASSPQPGQGYEQYF. The CDR3 region has the DNA TGTGCCAGCAGTCCCCAACCGGGACAGGGCTACGAGCAGTACTTC.